Below, 21 T cell receptor beta chains from the same sample are listed, as sequenced in a study of blood T cell repertoires in COVID-19. TCRdb's table, derived via immunoSEQ multiplex PCR, lists solely in-frame clones and lacks some. The profile shows around 200,000 clones, 85% to 90% of them singletons. The sample taken for sequencing was peripheral blood. The receptors originated from a man aged 45 to 65 with acute or convalescent COVID-19.

The chain's CDR3 is CASSSGARETQYF. In DNA, the CDR3 is TGTGCCAGCAGCAGCGGGGCAAGGGAGACCCAGTACTTC. The rearrangement links TRBV7-9 to TRBJ2-5; 7 bases map to TRBD2. V was pared by 5 bases and J by 5 bases, with 5 bases of the junction left unmatched. The V gene's germline CDR1 is SEHNR and CDR2 FQNEAQ (reference sequence). This CDR3 has 13 amino acids. The whole variable domain, filled in from reference TRBV7-9 and TRBJ2-5, reads DTGVSQNPRHKITKRGQNVTFRCDPISEHNRLYWYRQTLGQGPEFLTYFQNEAQLEKSRLLSDRFSAERPKGSFSTLEIQRTEQGDSAMYLCASSSGARETQYFGPGTRLLVL.

The V and J genes are TRBV18 and TRBJ2-7; the D gene is possibly TRBD1 (6 bases). The ends were cut back, 4 bases at V and 0 bases at J, with 7 bases in the middle. The germline gives CDR1 KGHSH, CDR2 LQKENI. The CDR3 is 13 amino acids. CDR3 loop: CASSRDTSYEQYF. DNA for the CDR3: TGTGCCAGCTCACGGGACACCTCCTACGAGCAGTACTTC.

The gene calls are TRBV4-2 and TRBJ2-5; no clear D. The CDR3 sequence is 14 residues long. The germline V gene encodes CDR1 LGHNA and CDR2 YNFKEQ. Trimming left V 1 base short and J 1 base short, with 7 bases between. This CDR3 reads CASSQGPLQETQYF. The DNA of the CDR3 is TGTGCCAGCAGCCAAGGTCCCCTCCAAGAGACCCAGTACTTC.

The V and J genes are TRBV11-2 and TRBJ2-1; 9 nucleotides agree with TRBD2. Losses at the gene ends were 1 base for V and 7 bases for J; bases not matched to a gene: 14. The CDR3 contains 18 residues. Germline values: CDR1 SGHAT, CDR2 FQNNGV. CDR3 sequence reads: CASSLGGRLAGLWNEQFF. For the CDR3, the DNA is TGTGCCAGCAGCTTAGGAGGGCGGCTAGCGGGGCTCTGGAATGAGCAGTTCTTC.

The chain carries TRBV18 and TRBJ1-2, with TRBD1 identical over 10 bases. Germline V CDR1 and CDR2: KGHSH, LQKENI. This CDR3 region has 15 residues. V was clipped by 1 base and J by 4 bases; unmatched bases: 3. The CDR3 nucleotides are TGTGCCAGCTCACCACGCGGACAGGGGGGCTATGGCTACACCTTC. It is translated as CASSPRGQGGYGYTF.

The V call is TRBV14, the J call TRBJ2-3, with D possibly matching TRBD2 (5 bases). Germline V gives CDR1 SGHDN, CDR2 FVKESK. The V end was cut by 4 bases, the J end by 1 base, with 18 bases between. This CDR3 comprises 17 residues. The CDR3 DNA reads as TGTGCCAGCAGCCGCAAAACCCCGGAGGAAGGCACAGATACGCAGTATTTT. Protein product: CASSRKTPEEGTDTQYF.

The V gene is TRBV7-7, the J gene TRBJ1-5; 7 nucleotides line up with TRBD1. Germline V CDR1 and CDR2: SSHAT, FNYEAQ (reference sequence). V was clipped by 5 bases and J by 0 bases; unmatched bases: 10. CDR3 length: 17 residues. The CDR3 loop reads CASSTRDSRYSNQPQHF. The CDR3 DNA follows: TGTGCCAGCAGCACCCGGGACAGTCGTTATAGCAATCAGCCCCAGCATTTT.

This sequence joins TRBV10-1 and TRBJ2-1; 11 nucleotides align to TRBD1. The CDR3 loop spans 16 amino acids. Trimming took 6 bases from V and 3 from J; bases not matched to a gene: 7. In germline, CDR1 is WNHNN, CDR2 SYGVQD (reference sequence). The CDR3 DNA reads as TGCGCCAGCAGCCTAGGGACAGGGGGTTTCTACAATGAGCAGTTCTTC. Its protein product is CASSLGTGGFYNEQFF.

This chain connects TRBV2 to TRBJ1-1, with D perhaps matching TRBD1 (6 bases). The CDR3 length is 14 residues. Germline loops: CDR1 SNHLY, CDR2 FYNNEI. Trimming took 4 bases from V and 8 from J, leaving 17 bases between them. CDR3 sequence reads: CASSATMGTPEAFF. DNA of the CDR3: TGTGCCAGCAGTGCCACGATGGGGACACCGGAAGCTTTCTTT.

The chain joins TRBV5-1 to TRBJ1-2; 7 nucleotides agree with TRBD1. V lost 2 bases and J lost 4; bases outside the gene matches: 8. The CDR3 loop spans 15 amino acids. In germline, CDR1 is SGHRS, CDR2 YFSETQ. CDR3 residues: CASSLTGDSGYGYTF. CDR3 bases: TGCGCCAGCAGCTTAACAGGGGACTCGGGCTATGGCTACACCTTC.

The rearrangement joins TRBV3-1 (or the pseudogene TRBV3-2) to TRBJ1-1, with a possible D match to TRBD1 (5 bases). The germline CDR1 and CDR2 sequences are LGHDT and YNNKEL (reference sequence). CDR3 length equals 14 residues. The ends were cut back, 0 bases at V and 1 base at J, with 6 bases in the middle. The chain's CDR3 is CASSQEGRNTEAFF. CDR3 sequence (DNA): TGTGCCAGCAGCCAAGAGGGGCGGAACACTGAAGCTTTCTTT.

The J gene is TRBJ2-1, the V gene TRBV29-1, with TRBD1 matching 10 bases. CDR3 length: 12 amino acids. Unmatched junction bases numbered 3, after V lost 7 bases and J lost 6 bases. The germline gives CDR1 SQVTM, CDR2 ANQGSEA. CDR3 sequence: CSGGTGANEQFF. In DNA form, the CDR3 reads TGCAGCGGTGGGACAGGGGCCAATGAGCAGTTCTTC.

This clone was picked up one time. This sequence joins TRBV7-3 and TRBJ2-1; D is unresolved. The V end was cut by 5 bases, the J end by 4 bases, with 9 bases between. The CDR3 length is 13 residues. Per germline, CDR1 SGHTA and CDR2 FQGTGA. CDR3 DNA sequence: TGTGCCAGCAGCACCCAGGCATACAATGAGCAGTTCTTC. Its protein is CASSTQAYNEQFF.

CDR3 protein: CASSVDYRVVSGYTF. The CDR3 nucleotides are TGTGCCAGCAGCGTAGACTACAGGGTAGTCTCTGGCTACACCTTC. This chain connects TRBV9 to TRBJ1-2, with a weak D call TRBD1 (6 bases). The V gene lost 0 bases and the J gene lost 7 bases, with 16 bases spanning the gap. The CDR3 totals 15 residues. The germline V gene has CDR1 SGDLS and CDR2 YYNGEE.

The chain links TRBV29-1 to TRBJ1-4; possible D gene TRBD1, 5 bases. V was clipped by 4 bases and J by 4 bases, with 19 bases between them. Germline CDR1 and CDR2: SQVTM and ANQGSEA. The CDR3 extends over 16 amino acids. Here the CDR3 DNA reads TGCAGCGTTGGGGGTAGTAGGGGCGACCGTAATGAAAAACTGTTTTTT. This gives the protein CSVGGSRGDRNEKLFF.

The rearrangement joins TRBV6-5 to TRBJ2-1, with TRBD2 matching over 8 bases. This CDR3 is 15 amino acids long. J was trimmed by 3 bases and V by 6 bases; bases with no gene match: 7. CDR1 is MNHEY, CDR2 SVGAGI, per germline. CDR3 residues: CASRASGFLYNEQFF. CDR3 DNA: TGTGCCAGCAGGGCTAGCGGGTTCCTCTACAATGAGCAGTTCTTC.

This clone was found a few times. V usage is TRBV4-1 and J usage is TRBJ2-7; 12 bases match TRBD1. J gave up 4 bases and V 4 bases, and 2 bases lay outside the gene matches. In germline, CDR1 is MGHRA, CDR2 YSYEKL. CDR3 length: 14 residues. The CDR3 reads CASSRDRGPYEQYF. The CDR3 coding sequence is TGCGCCAGCAGCCGGGACAGGGGGCCTTACGAGCAGTACTTC.

Comment on this clone: This specimen includes other DNA sequences encoding the same CDR3. V gene TRBV5-1 combines with J gene TRBJ1-1; 9 bases are shared with TRBD1. Trimming at V came to 4 bases and at J to 2 bases, leaving 3 bases not matched to a gene. CDR3 length: 14 amino acids. Germline values: CDR1 SGHRS, CDR2 YFSETQ. This chain's CDR3 is CASSPGQGNTEAFF. CDR3 coding DNA: TGCGCCAGCAGCCCGGGACAGGGTAACACTGAAGCTTTCTTT.

The chain is built from TRBV7-8 and TRBJ2-7; 11 nucleotides align to TRBD2. This CDR3 contains 15 residues. V lost 2 bases, J lost 3 bases, and 3 bases stayed unmatched. Germline V gene lookup returns CDR1 SGHVS and CDR2 FQNEAQ. CDR3: CASSLLAGGGYEQYF. CDR3 coding DNA: TGTGCCAGCAGCTTACTAGCGGGGGGTGGCTACGAGCAGTACTTC.

The chain links TRBV6-5 to TRBJ1-4; TRBD1 might be the D (6 bases). The CDR3 is 16 residues long. From germline, CDR1 is MNHEY and CDR2 SVGAGI. V shed 0 bases and J shed 7 bases, with 15 bases lying between them. CDR3: CASSYSIRGAGEKLFF. In DNA form, the CDR3 reads TGTGCCAGCAGTTACTCGATACGGGGGGCTGGTGAAAAACTGTTTTTT.

This clone turned up a few times. The chain links TRBV12-5 to TRBJ1-5, with D hard to call. The CDR3 has 13 amino acids. The germline V gene encodes CDR1 LGHNT and CDR2 FRNRAP. V gave up 3 bases and J gave up 5 bases, with 8 bases separating them. As DNA, the CDR3 is TGTGCTAGTGGTTTTGGGAGGTATCAGCCCCAGCATTTT. Its protein product is CASGFGRYQPQHF.